This T cell receptor beta chain comes out of a study of memory CD4+ T cells and cytomegalovirus serostatus. Clones were sequenced by immunoSEQ multiplex PCR, and TCRdb holds only the in-frame ones, with some missing. Of about 82,000 clones in the sample, approximately 84% were seen once. Single viable CD3+CD4+CD8-CD45RO+ cells were sorted as the memory CD4+ T cells. This CDR3 has 18 residues. Germline values: CDR1 KGHSH, CDR2 LQKENI. Deletions cut 0 bases from V and 3 bases from J, with 18 bases between. This clone showed up just once. The receptor was derived from an adult in good health and CMV-seronegative. The gene calls are TRBV18 and TRBJ1-5, with no clear D. The sequenced sample was memory CD4+ T cells from blood. CDR3 in amino acids: CASSPPSTVGGSNQPQHF. The CDR3 nucleotides read TGTGCCAGCTCACCACCGTCCACAGTTGGAGGGTCCAATCAGCCCCAGCATTTT.